These 2 T cell receptor beta chains originate from one sample sequenced in a study of T cell repertoires in cytomegalovirus infection (dated by TCRdb to the late 2010s). Sequencing took place on an Illumina HiSeq 1500. TCRdb's own reprocessing of the public reads used fastp at Q25 and MiXCR and kept productive beta chains. Here each entry gathers all rows of one CDR3 protein and keeps the most common genes and DNA. This sample comprises 900,000 to 950,000 distinct CDR3 sequences, around 31% of them detected only once. Roughly 13% of the sample is held by the ten biggest clonotypes. These receptors' antigens are unknown. This specimen's treatment or condition label, interpreted: in vitro stimulation with specific CMV peptide epitopes to enrich CMV-specific T cells. The sample here was cultured CD8+ T cells from PBMCs, taken from culture after CMV antigen stimulation. Every receptor here comes from a human donor in good health (CMV status not recorded). Some clones in this sample may be carry-over from other donors' samples.

Only a few counts were recorded for this clonotype. The genes are TRBV7-6 and TRBJ1-1; possible D gene TRBD1, 5 bases. The CDR3 sequence is 15 residues long. With 0 bases removed from V and 3 bases from J, the gap between germline ends came to 11 bases. Germline assignment: CDR1 SGHVS and CDR2 FNYEAQ. Here the CDR3 reads CASSLAPGLDTEAFF. Here the CDR3 DNA reads TGTGCCAGCAGCTTAGCTCCGGGGCTGGACACTGAAGCTTTCTTT.

This clonotype was detected only a few times. The chain is built from TRBV10-3 and TRBJ2-2; D gene ambiguous. The CDR3 has 14 amino acids. Germline V lookup: CDR1 ENHRY, CDR2 SYGVKD. The V end was cut by 0 bases, the J end by 3 bases, with 5 bases between. The CDR3 loop is CAISESTDTGELFF. The DNA of the CDR3 is TGTGCCATCAGTGAGTCAACAGACACCGGGGAGCTGTTTTTT.